The entry below gives a single T cell receptor (beta chain) sequence along with its context. Per germline, CDR1 SGHRS and CDR2 YFSETQ. The CDR3 sequence is 14 residues long. Unmatched junction bases numbered 6, after V lost 4 bases and J lost 4 bases. This entry is derived from a study of blood T cell repertoires in COVID-19. As for the study in general: In each case, the material was cDNA or gDNA derived from T cells, B-cell-depleted T cells, or PBMCs.

In the original analysis: From reference gene primer amplification, estimates of nucleated cell counts were derived. Profiled with immunoSEQ multiplex PCR; TCRdb holds only in-frame clones, not every one. Clone size and V and J calls were adopted from that table, with D and trimming inferred from the DNA. The data show more than 85,000 clones, with approximately 86% seen just once and under 7.5% held by the top ten. This clonotype was sampled from a woman aged 55-75 years with acute or convalescent COVID-19. Sequenced material: peripheral blood. The genes are TRBV5-1 and TRBJ1-1; 8 bases map to TRBD1. In DNA form, the CDR3 reads TGCGCCAGCAGCACTGGACAGGGTACCACTGAAGCTTTCTTT. Translation: CASSTGQGTTEAFF.